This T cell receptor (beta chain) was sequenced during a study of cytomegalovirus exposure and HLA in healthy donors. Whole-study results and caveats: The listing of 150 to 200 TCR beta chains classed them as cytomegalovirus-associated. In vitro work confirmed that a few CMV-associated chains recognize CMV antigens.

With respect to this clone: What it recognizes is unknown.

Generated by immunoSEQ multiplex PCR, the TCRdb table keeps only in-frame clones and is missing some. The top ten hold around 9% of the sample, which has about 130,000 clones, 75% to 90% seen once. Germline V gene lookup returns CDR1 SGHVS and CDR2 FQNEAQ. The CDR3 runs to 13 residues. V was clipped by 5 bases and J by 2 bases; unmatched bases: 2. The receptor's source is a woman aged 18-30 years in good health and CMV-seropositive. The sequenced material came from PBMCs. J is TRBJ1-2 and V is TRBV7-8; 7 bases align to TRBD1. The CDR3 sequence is CASSPGQNYGYTF. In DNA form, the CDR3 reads TGTGCCAGCAGCCCGGGACAGAACTATGGCTACACCTTC.